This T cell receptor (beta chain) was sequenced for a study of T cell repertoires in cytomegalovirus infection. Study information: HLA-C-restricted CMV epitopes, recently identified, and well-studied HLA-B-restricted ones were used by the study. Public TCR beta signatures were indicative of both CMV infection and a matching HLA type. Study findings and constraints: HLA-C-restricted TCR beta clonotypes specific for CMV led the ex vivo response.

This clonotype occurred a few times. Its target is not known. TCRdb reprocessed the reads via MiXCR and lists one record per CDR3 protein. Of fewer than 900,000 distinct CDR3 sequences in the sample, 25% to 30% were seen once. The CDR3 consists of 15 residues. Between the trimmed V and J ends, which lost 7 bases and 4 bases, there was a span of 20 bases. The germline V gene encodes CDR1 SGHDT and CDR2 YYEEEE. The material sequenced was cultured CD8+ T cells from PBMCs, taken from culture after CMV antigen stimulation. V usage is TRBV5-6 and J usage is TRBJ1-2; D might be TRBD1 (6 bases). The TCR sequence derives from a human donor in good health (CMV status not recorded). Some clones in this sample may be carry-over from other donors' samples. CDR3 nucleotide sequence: TGTGCCAGCTCCCGGGGTGGGGGCTTTGGCTATGGCTACACCTTC. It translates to CASSRGGGFGYGYTF.